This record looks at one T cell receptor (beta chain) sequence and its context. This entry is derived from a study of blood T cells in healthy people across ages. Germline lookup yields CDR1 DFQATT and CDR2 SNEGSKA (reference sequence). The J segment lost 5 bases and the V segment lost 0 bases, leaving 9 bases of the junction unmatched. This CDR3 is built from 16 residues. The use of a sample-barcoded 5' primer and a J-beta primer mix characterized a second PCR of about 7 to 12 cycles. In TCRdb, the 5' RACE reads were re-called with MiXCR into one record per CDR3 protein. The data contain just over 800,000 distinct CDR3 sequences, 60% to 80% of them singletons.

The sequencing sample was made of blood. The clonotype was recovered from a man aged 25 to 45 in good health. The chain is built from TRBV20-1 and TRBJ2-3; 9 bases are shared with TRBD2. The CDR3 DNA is TGCAGTGCTAGAGATCCCAGCGGGGGGCAATTAGATACGCAGTATTTT. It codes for CSARDPSGGQLDTQYF.